These 3 T cell receptor beta chains originate from one sample sequenced in a study of cytomegalovirus exposure and HLA in healthy donors. The PCR ran on 60 Vbeta and 13 Jbeta primers. Some clones are missing from TCRdb's copy, which holds only in-frame ones; the method was immunoSEQ multiplex PCR. The sample consists of 120,000 or so clones, over 70% of them appearing once. The material sequenced was PBMCs. Receptor source: a female donor in good health and CMV-seronegative.

This chain joins TRBV6-1 and TRBJ2-3, with 7 bases that match TRBD1. The CDR3 covers 14 residues. CDR1 is MNHNS, CDR2 SASEGT, per germline. The V and J ends lost 4 bases and 2 bases, in that order; junction bases with no gene match: 3. As DNA, the CDR3 is TGTGCCAGCAGTGGGGACAGCTCCACAGATACGCAGTATTTT. It translates to CASSGDSSTDTQYF.

A remark on this clone: The junction departs from the called germline gene at one end, perhaps through a read error. The genes are TRBV7-9 and TRBJ1-6; D ambiguous. The CDR3 covers 14 residues. CDR1 and CDR2 (germline): SEHNR, FQNEAQ (reference sequence). The CDR3 nucleotides read TGTTCCAGCAGCTCCCGAGGAGAGGATTCACCCCTCCACTTT. Translated: CSSSSRGEDSPLHF.

The chain recombines TRBV5-5 with TRBJ1-2, with D unresolved. Germline CDR1 SGHKS, CDR2 YYEKEE (reference sequence). Deletions cut 3 bases from V and 5 bases from J, with 5 bases between. This CDR3 is 11 amino acids long. CDR3 DNA sequence: TGTGCCAGCAGCTCGACATATGGCTACACCTTC. Protein: CASSSTYGYTF.